This record covers a single T cell receptor (beta chain). The antigen is not known. This specimen includes other DNA sequences encoding the same CDR3. Sequencing targeted expressed TCRB transcripts, as all isolated RNA had been reverse transcribed. The repertoire was sequenced with immunoSEQ multiplex PCR; TCRdb's copy has only in-frame clones and lacks some. This table has about 370,000 clones, around 10% appearing once. This sample is drawn from a study of beta chain features in type 1 diabetes. Study results and limitations: Researchers report that Type 1 diabetes patients had moderately but significantly shorter TCRB CDR3s across all four CD4+ subsets. Whether TCRB rearrangement is influenced by HLA type was left unresolved in this analysis.

Material for sequencing was central memory CD4+ T cells from blood. This TCR was sampled from a man between 25 and 39 years old with type 1 diabetes.

As DNA, the CDR3 is TGTGCCAGCTCACCGGGACAGACCACAGATACGCAGTATTTT. Its protein product is CASSPGQTTDTQYF. V and J are TRBV18 and TRBJ2-3; 7 nucleotides match TRBD1. The germline gives CDR1 KGHSH, CDR2 LQKENI. V trimming: 3 bases; J trimming: 2 bases; junction bases outside the gene matches: 2. The CDR3 loop spans 14 amino acids. Full variable domain (rest looked up from reference TRBV18 and TRBJ2-3): NAGVMQNPRHLVRRRGQEARLRCSPMKGHSHVYWYRQLPEEGLKFMVYLQKENIIDESGMPKERFSAEFPKEGPSILRIQQVVRGDSAAYFCASSPGQTTDTQYFGPGTRLTVL.